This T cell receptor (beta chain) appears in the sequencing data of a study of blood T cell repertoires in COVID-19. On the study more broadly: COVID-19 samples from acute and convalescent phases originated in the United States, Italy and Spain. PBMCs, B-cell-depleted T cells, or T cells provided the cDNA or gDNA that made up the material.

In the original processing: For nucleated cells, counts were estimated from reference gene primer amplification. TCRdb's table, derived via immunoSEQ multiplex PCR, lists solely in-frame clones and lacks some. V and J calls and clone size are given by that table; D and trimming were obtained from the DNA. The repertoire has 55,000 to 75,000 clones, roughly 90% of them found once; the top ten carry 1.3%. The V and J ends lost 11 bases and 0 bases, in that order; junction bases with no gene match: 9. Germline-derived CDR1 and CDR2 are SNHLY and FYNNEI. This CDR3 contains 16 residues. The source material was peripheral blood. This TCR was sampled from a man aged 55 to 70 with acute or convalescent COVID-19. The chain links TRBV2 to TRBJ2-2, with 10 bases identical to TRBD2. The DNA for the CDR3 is TGTGCCGGTACGCTAGCGGGGGCGTCGAACACCGGGGAGCTGTTTTTT. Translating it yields CAGTLAGASNTGELFF. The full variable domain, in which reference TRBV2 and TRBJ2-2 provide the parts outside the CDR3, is EPEVTQTPSHQVTQMGQEVILRCVPISNHLYFYWYRQILGQKVEFLVSFYNNEISEKSEIFDDQFSVERPDGSNFTLKIRSTKLEDSAMYFCAGTLAGASNTGELFFGEGSRLTVL.